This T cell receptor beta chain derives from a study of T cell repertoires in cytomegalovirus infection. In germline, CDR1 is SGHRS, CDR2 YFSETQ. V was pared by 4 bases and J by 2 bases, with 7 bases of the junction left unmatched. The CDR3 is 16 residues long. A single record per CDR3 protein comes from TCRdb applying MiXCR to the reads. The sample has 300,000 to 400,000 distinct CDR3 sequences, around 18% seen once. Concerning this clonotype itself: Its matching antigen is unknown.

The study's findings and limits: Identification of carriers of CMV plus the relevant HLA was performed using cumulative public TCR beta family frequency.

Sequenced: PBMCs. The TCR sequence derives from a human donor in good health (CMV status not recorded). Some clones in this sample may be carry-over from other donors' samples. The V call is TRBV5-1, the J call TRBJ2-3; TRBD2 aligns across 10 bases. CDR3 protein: CASSGRTSGSTDTQYF. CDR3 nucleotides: TGCGCCAGCAGCGGCCGGACTAGCGGCTCCACAGATACGCAGTATTTT.